These 27 T cell receptor beta chains were sequenced from one sample in a study of OX40 agonist ivuxolimab in advanced cancers. Sequencing was performed with immunoSEQ multiplex PCR; in TCRdb, only in-frame clones are kept and a portion is missing. The repertoire consists of more than 50,000 clones, with about 90% occurring once and the leading ten covering around 1.9%. The sample consisted of CD4+ or CD8+ T cells sorted from blood, taken in a trial of the OX40 agonist ivuxolimab. The source of these receptors is an adult with an advanced solid tumor such as melanoma, head and neck, liver or kidney cancer.

The genes are TRBV27 and TRBJ1-3; a possible D gene is TRBD1 (5 bases). CDR3 size: 14 residues. Trimming removed 3 bases from V and 2 bases from J, with 8 bases in between. Per germline, CDR1 MNHEY and CDR2 SMNVEV (reference sequence). The CDR3 DNA follows: TGTGCCAGCAGTTTTTCGGGGGCTGGAAACACCATATATTTT. Its translation: CASSFSGAGNTIYF.

This rearrangement joins TRBV21-1 to TRBJ1-4. TRBV21-1 is marked as a pseudogene. There are 18 residues in the CDR3. Here the CDR3 DNA reads TGTGCCAGCAGCAGGGGACCCGAACGGGGAGCAACTAATGAAAAACTGTTTTTT. Encoded protein: CASSRGPERGATNEKLFF.

The rearrangement links TRBV6-1 to TRBJ2-3, with 7 nucleotides matching TRBD2. Germline V lookup: CDR1 MNHNS, CDR2 SASEGT. The CDR3 has 14 amino acids. V dropped 10 bases and J dropped 6; count of bases not matched to a gene: 13. CDR3 region: CATTPSGPGDTQYF. As DNA, the CDR3 is TGTGCCACCACTCCTAGCGGTCCAGGGGATACGCAGTATTTT.

This clone was counted once. V usage is TRBV5-5 and J usage is TRBJ1-1; 7 bases fit TRBD1. Germline trimming cut 2 bases from V and 4 bases from J; bases unmatched to any gene: 11. The CDR3 consists of 16 residues. The germline CDR1 and CDR2 sequences are SGHKS and YYEKEE (reference sequence). The CDR3 loop is CASSFGTVVRSTEAFF. The CDR3 bases are TGTGCCAGCAGCTTCGGGACAGTCGTACGTAGCACTGAAGCTTTCTTT.

The rearrangement links TRBV28 to TRBJ1-4, with a weak D call TRBD1 (5 bases). V gave up 6 bases and J gave up 1 base, with 9 bases separating them. CDR1 is MDHEN, CDR2 SYDVKM, per germline. The CDR3 is made up of 14 amino acids. CDR3 region: CASSRDRTNEKLFF. CDR3 DNA: TGTGCCAGCAGCCGAGACAGAACTAATGAAAAACTGTTTTTT.

The CDR3 loop is CASSESGQGKETQYF. CDR3 bases: TGCGCCAGCAGTGAGTCGGGGCAGGGGAAAGAGACCCAGTACTTC. V usage is TRBV10-1 and J usage is TRBJ2-5; D possibly corresponds to TRBD1 (6 bases). The CDR3 spans 15 residues. The germline CDR1 and CDR2 sequences are WNHNN and SYGVQD (reference sequence). V dropped 0 bases and J dropped 3 bases, with 11 bases sitting between them.

The chain links TRBV10-3 to TRBJ1-5; D gene unclear. Germline-derived CDR1 and CDR2 are ENHRY and SYGVKD. Trimming removed 3 bases at V and 4 bases at J, with 10 bases between. The CDR3 consists of 14 residues. CDR3 coding DNA: TGTGCCATCAGTGACGGAGGACTGAATCAGCCCCAGCATTTT. This codes for CAISDGGLNQPQHF.

The chain links TRBV6-5 to TRBJ1-4; D unresolved. Germline-derived CDR1 and CDR2 are MNHEY and SVGAGI. The CDR3 spans 14 residues. V was shortened by 6 bases and J by 8 bases, with 16 bases between the two germline ends. Here the CDR3 reads CASRYDPQSEKLFF. CDR3 coding DNA: TGTGCCAGCAGATACGACCCTCAGAGCGAAAAACTGTTTTTT.

The rearrangement uses TRBV25-1 and TRBJ2-3, with D unresolved. CDR1 and CDR2 (germline): MGHDK, SYGVNS. Trimming shortened V by 4 bases and J by 0 bases, and 8 bases separated the two germline ends. CDR3 length: 14 residues. CDR3 protein: CASSALRSTDTQYF. CDR3 DNA sequence: TGTGCCAGCAGTGCCTTGCGAAGCACAGATACGCAGTATTTT.

The chain links TRBV10-1 to TRBJ1-5; 8 nucleotides align to TRBD1. Per the germline V gene, CDR1 is WNHNN and CDR2 is SYGVQD (reference sequence). Trimming removed 4 bases from V and 2 bases from J; junction bases left unmatched: 4. The CDR3 runs 15 residues. The CDR3 DNA reads as TGCGCCAGCAGTGGGGGGACAGGTCGCAATCAGCCCCAGCATTTT. This translates into CASSGGTGRNQPQHF.

The CDR3 loop reads CASSSPTKSTYEQYF. The CDR3 nucleotides read TGTGCCAGCAGTTCACCAACCAAATCCACCTACGAGCAGTACTTC. The chain recombines TRBV27 with TRBJ2-7; D call uncertain. Germline V gene sequence: CDR1 MNHEY, CDR2 SMNVEV (reference sequence). Deletions cut 4 bases from V and 2 bases from J, with 15 bases between. The CDR3 length is 15 residues.

This chain connects TRBV7-2 to TRBJ2-1, with 7 bases lining up with TRBD2. The CDR3 length is 16 residues. The V gene's germline CDR1 is SGHTA and CDR2 FQGNSA. The J segment lost 2 bases and the V segment lost 4 bases, leaving 8 bases of the junction unmatched. The CDR3 bases are TGTGCCAGCAGCTCAGTAGCGGGCATAACCTACAATGAGCAGTTCTTC. It specifies CASSSVAGITYNEQFF.

The chain uses TRBV6-1 and TRBJ1-4; D may be TRBD1 (5 bases). Germline-derived CDR1 and CDR2 are MNHNS and SASEGT. There are 13 residues in the CDR3. Trimming pared 3 bases from V and 8 bases from J, leaving 10 bases between. The CDR3 coding sequence is TGTGCCAGCAGTGAGTTCAGGGTAGAAAAACTGTTTTTT. Translating gives CASSEFRVEKLFF.

This clone was seen more than once but under ten times. This chain uses TRBV10-3 with TRBJ1-2; D may be TRBD1 (5 bases). Trimming took off 0 bases at V and 2 bases at J, with 7 bases between the two ends. Germline CDR1 reads ENHRY; CDR2 reads SYGVKD. The CDR3 loop spans 14 amino acids. The CDR3 nucleotides are TGTGCCATCAGTGAGTCGAGGGACAACTATGGCTACACCTTC. Amino acid sequence: CAISESRDNYGYTF.

The rearrangement joins TRBV27 to TRBJ2-5, with D perhaps matching TRBD1 (6 bases). The J call may be incorrect, as the DNA end agrees better with TRBJ2-7. This CDR3 has 14 amino acids. Germline values: CDR1 MNHEY, CDR2 SMNVEV (reference sequence). DNA of the CDR3: TGTGCCAGCAGTTTAGACAGGAGCTCCTACGAGCAGTACTTC. Translating gives CASSLDRSSYEQYF.

V gene TRBV7-2 combines with J gene TRBJ2-4; D gene unclear. Germline V gene lookup returns CDR1 SGHTA and CDR2 FQGNSA. The CDR3 length is 14 residues. Trimming left V 8 bases short and J 1 base short, with 12 bases between. The CDR3, as DNA: TGTGCCAGCGGGATAGGGCCGGCCAAAAACATTCAGTACTTC. Amino acids: CASGIGPAKNIQYF.

The chain is built from TRBV28 and TRBJ2-3, with 10 bases fitting TRBD2. The ends lost 3 bases at V and 5 bases at J; junction bases unmatched: 8. The CDR3 totals 16 residues. Germline-derived CDR1 and CDR2 are MDHEN and SYDVKM. The CDR3 spells CASSLRSGRAVDTQYF. The CDR3 DNA follows: TGTGCCAGCAGTTTGAGGAGCGGGAGGGCCGTAGATACGCAGTATTTT.

The chain recombines TRBV27 with TRBJ2-3, with TRBD2 matching over 14 bases. CDR3 length: 16 residues. In germline, CDR1 is MNHEY, CDR2 SMNVEV (reference sequence). V lost 5 bases to trimming and J lost 5 bases; unmatched junction nucleotides: 6. The CDR3 region has the DNA TGTGCCAGCAGTCCTGGACTAGCGGGGGGTTTAGATACGCAGTATTTT. Translated: CASSPGLAGGLDTQYF.

The chain carries TRBV18 and TRBJ1-2, with a weak D call TRBD1 (5 bases). The CDR3 has 13 residues. Trimming stripped 2 bases from V and 5 bases from J, with 9 bases between. Germline loops: CDR1 KGHSH, CDR2 LQKENI. The CDR3 reads CASSPGEGYGYTF. The CDR3 coding sequence is TGTGCCAGCTCACCAGGAGAGGGGTATGGCTACACCTTC. The entire variable domain, with the rest obtained from reference TRBV18 and TRBJ1-2, is as follows: NAGVMQNPRHLVRRRGQEARLRCSPMKGHSHVYWYRQLPEEGLKFMVYLQKENIIDESGMPKERFSAEFPKEGPSILRIQQVVRGDSAAYFCASSPGEGYGYTFGSGTRLTVV.

The V gene is TRBV6-1, the J gene TRBJ2-2; 8 positions match TRBD1. This CDR3 has 14 amino acids. Per the germline V gene, CDR1 is MNHNS and CDR2 is SASEGT. V was clipped by 8 bases and J by 5 bases; unmatched bases: 7. For the CDR3, the DNA is TGTGCCAGCGGGTGGACAGGGCGGACCGGGGAGCTGTTTTTT. Translation gives CASGWTGRTGELFF.

The chain carries TRBV6-6 and TRBJ2-1, with 9 bases fitting TRBD1. The CDR3 runs to 14 residues. The trim removed 8 bases at V and 4 bases at J, leaving 6 bases unmatched. CDR1 is MNHNY and CDR2 is SVGAGI in the germline V gene (reference sequence). The DNA of the CDR3 is TGTGCCAGCCGATTGGGACAGGGTTACAATGAGCAGTTCTTC. Protein product: CASRLGQGYNEQFF.

The J gene is TRBJ2-3, the V gene TRBV11-2; weak D call: TRBD1 (6 bases). Trimming shortened V by 5 bases and J by 4 bases, and 16 bases separated the two germline ends. Germline lookup yields CDR1 SGHAT and CDR2 FQNNGV. This CDR3 contains 15 residues. CDR3 sequence reads: CASSQMGGGSDTQYF. Written as DNA, the CDR3 is TGTGCCAGCAGCCAAATGGGTGGGGGCTCAGATACGCAGTATTTT.

The J gene is TRBJ1-1, the V gene TRBV25-1; the match to TRBD1 covers 10 bases. Trimming removed 0 bases from V and 3 bases from J; junction bases left unmatched: 1. CDR1 is MGHDK, CDR2 SYGVNS, per germline. The CDR3 totals 15 residues. The CDR3 loop is CASSEYGTGDTEAFF. DNA of the CDR3: TGTGCCAGCAGTGAATACGGGACAGGGGACACTGAAGCTTTCTTT. The variable domain in full, completed from reference TRBV25-1 and TRBJ1-1, reads EADIYQTPRYLVIGTGKKITLECSQTMGHDKMYWYQQDPGMELHLIHYSYGVNSTEKGDLSSESTVSRIRTEHFPLTLESARPSHTSQYLCASSEYGTGDTEAFFGQGTRLTVV.

V gene TRBV7-2 combines with J gene TRBJ1-5; TRBD1 agrees at 8 bases. The V gene end was trimmed by 5 bases and the J gene end by 3 bases; junction bases not matched to a gene: 6. CDR1 and CDR2 from the germline V gene are SGHTA and FQGNSA. The CDR3 sequence is 15 residues long. CDR3 region: CASSHGTGVNQPQHF. CDR3 coding DNA: TGTGCCAGCAGCCACGGGACAGGTGTCAATCAGCCCCAGCATTTT.

V usage is TRBV28 and J usage is TRBJ2-1; 10 bases line up with TRBD2. Germline-derived CDR1 and CDR2 are MDHEN and SYDVKM. V lost 6 bases to trimming and J lost 1 base; unmatched junction nucleotides: 3. The CDR3 is 15 amino acids. The chain's CDR3 is CASSLAGESYNEQFF. CDR3 in DNA: TGTGCCAGCAGCCTAGCGGGGGAATCCTACAATGAGCAGTTCTTC.

The chain recombines TRBV6-5 with TRBJ2-1; D remains ambiguous. Trimming removed 8 bases at V and 7 bases at J, with 12 bases between. Germline V gene data show CDR1 as MNHEY and CDR2 as SVGAGI. The CDR3 consists of 12 residues. The CDR3 DNA reads TGTGCCAGCTTATCCCCTGGGAATGAGCAGTTCTTC. Amino acids: CASLSPGNEQFF.

The rearrangement joins TRBV21-1 to TRBJ2-1; the table's D call of TRBD1 was not tested on the DNA. TRBV21-1 is a known pseudogene. The CDR3 has 16 amino acids. The CDR3 reads CASRKGQGSSYNEQFF. The CDR3 nucleotides read TGTGCCAGCAGGAAAGGACAGGGGTCCAGTTACAATGAGCAGTTCTTC.